A selection of T cell receptor beta chains follows, all from one sample in a study of cytomegalovirus exposure and HLA in healthy donors. Sequencing used immunoSEQ multiplex PCR; TCRdb keeps in-frame clones, though not all of them. The table includes 200,000 or so clones, 60% to 80% detected once. The sequencing input was PBMCs. The receptors come from a woman aged 25-40 years in good health and CMV-seronegative. The CDR3 runs from the conserved cysteine through the conserved F or W.

V gene	CDR3 protein
TRBV19	CASSISASSYNEQFF
TRBV19	CASSIRDRGNQPQHF
TRBV5-4	CASSPVAGIESYEQYF
TRBV6-6	CASSYSTVTGPQHF
TRBV5-1	CASSSILLAARTDTQYF
TRBV9	CASSVESGGAGDTQYF
TRBV5-1	CASSFSHGGAGTPYEQYF
TRBV25-1	CASTLAWGPNTEAFF
TRBV5-6	CASSSPMAGAGELFF
TRBV7-9	CSSSNIGWTQYF
TRBV18	CASSPRTSGRAEQFF
TRBV6-4	CASSGQVGTEAFF
TRBV5-6	CASSLLSTDTQYF
TRBV6-5	CASKQGGGYTF
TRBV7-8	CASSLNRVANSPLHF
TRBV6-1	CASSEADRAYEQYF
TRBV27	CASRTWQSANYGYTF
TRBV6-1	CASSAAGLADQETQYF
TRBV4-2	CASSQDEGVGWGYPF
TRBV5-1	CASSLDNYGYPF
TRBV5-6	CASSSRDRGGEKLFF
TRBV30	CAWRNRGPLPLMRYTF
TRBV19	CASSIDLNSNQPQHF
TRBV7-9	CASSSGLAGGYETQYF
TRBV29-1	CSVHKGGGNIQYF
TRBV5-1	CASSLAQETQYF
TRBV9	CASSRRTGGETEAFF
TRBV7-7	CASSPRRPGTEAFF
TRBV18	CASSQRDRGNNSPLHF
TRBV11-2	CASTSYPDSFTEAFF
TRBV2	CASSGKRGVRSGEQYF
TRBV5-1	CASSYRQGARNTEAFF
TRBV30	CAWSRGYTEAFF
TRBV5-1	CASSLPLAGNYEQYF
TRBV27	CASTWTSGRAYEQYF
TRBV7-9	CSSSFFQDRGQPRYTF
TRBV5-1	CASSLVSGDRNSYEQYF
TRBV4-1	CASSHRPGGNTEAFF
TRBV7-2	CASSPLGEGLNYGHTF
TRBV5-1	CASSLRIDRENEQFF
TRBV4-2	CASSHSRDRHEKLFF
TRBV19	CASSIRLAYYEQYF
TRBV11-2	CASSLSPNSEAFF
TRBV13	CASSLFLSNTEAFF
TRBV12-2	CASRFRTVSSTDTQYF
TRBV7-9	CASSLESGETQYF
TRBV5-1	CASSSNTQTDTQYF
TRBV10-3	CAISEQGGSGNTIYF